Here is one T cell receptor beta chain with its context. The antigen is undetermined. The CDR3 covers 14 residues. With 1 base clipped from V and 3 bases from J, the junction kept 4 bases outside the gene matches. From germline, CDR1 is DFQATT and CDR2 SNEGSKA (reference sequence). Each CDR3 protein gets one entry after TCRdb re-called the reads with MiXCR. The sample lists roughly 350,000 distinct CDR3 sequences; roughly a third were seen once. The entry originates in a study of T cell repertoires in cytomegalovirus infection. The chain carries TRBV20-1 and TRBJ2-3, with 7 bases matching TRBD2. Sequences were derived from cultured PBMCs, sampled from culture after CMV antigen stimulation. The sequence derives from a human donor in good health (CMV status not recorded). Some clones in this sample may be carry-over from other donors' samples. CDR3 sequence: CSARGGSSTDTQYF. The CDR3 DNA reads TGCAGTGCTAGAGGCGGGAGTAGTACAGATACGCAGTATTTT.